This entry is about one TCR beta chain. Other DNA sequences from this sample encode an identical CDR3 as well. The data originate from a study of shared clonotypes between healthy human individuals. TCRdb's table, derived via immunoSEQ multiplex PCR, lists solely in-frame clones and lacks some. Among 2 million to 2.5 million clones listed, about 95% were seen once. Naivety among CD8 cells was defined by CD45RO negativity and positive CCR7 selection, thereby excluding terminally differentiated effector memory CD45RA+ cells. This receptor was identified in a man younger than 30 in good health. The sample taken for sequencing was naive CD8+ T cells sorted from blood.

This CDR3 reads CASSLGQGNQPQHF. In DNA, the CDR3 is TGTGCCAGCAGCTTAGGCCAGGGGAATCAGCCCCAGCATTTT. J is TRBJ1-5 and V is TRBV13; maybe TRBD1 (6 bases). V gave up 0 bases and J gave up 4 bases, with 7 bases separating them. Per the germline V gene, CDR1 is PRHDT and CDR2 is FYEKMQ (reference sequence). The length of the CDR3 is 14 residues. Full variable domain (outside the CDR3, taken from reference TRBV13 and TRBJ1-5): AAGVIQSPRHLIKEKRETATLKCYPIPRHDTVYWYQQGPGQDPQFLISFYEKMQSDKGSIPDRFSAQQFSDYHSELNMSSLELGDSALYFCASSLGQGNQPQHFGDGTRLSIL.